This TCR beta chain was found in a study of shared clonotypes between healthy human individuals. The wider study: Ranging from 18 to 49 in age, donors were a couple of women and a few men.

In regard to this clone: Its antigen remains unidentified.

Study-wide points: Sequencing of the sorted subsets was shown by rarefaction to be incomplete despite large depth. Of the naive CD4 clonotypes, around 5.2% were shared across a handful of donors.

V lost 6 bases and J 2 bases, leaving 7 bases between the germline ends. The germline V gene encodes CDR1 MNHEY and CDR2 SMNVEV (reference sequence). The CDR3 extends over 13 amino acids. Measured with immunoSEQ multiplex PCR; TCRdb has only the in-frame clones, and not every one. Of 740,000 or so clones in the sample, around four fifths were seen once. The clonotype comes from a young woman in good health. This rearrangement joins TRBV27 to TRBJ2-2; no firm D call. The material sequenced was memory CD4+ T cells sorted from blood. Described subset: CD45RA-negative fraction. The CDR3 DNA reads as TGTGCCAGCAGATCTAGAAACACCGGGGAGCTGTTTTTT. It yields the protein CASRSRNTGELFF.